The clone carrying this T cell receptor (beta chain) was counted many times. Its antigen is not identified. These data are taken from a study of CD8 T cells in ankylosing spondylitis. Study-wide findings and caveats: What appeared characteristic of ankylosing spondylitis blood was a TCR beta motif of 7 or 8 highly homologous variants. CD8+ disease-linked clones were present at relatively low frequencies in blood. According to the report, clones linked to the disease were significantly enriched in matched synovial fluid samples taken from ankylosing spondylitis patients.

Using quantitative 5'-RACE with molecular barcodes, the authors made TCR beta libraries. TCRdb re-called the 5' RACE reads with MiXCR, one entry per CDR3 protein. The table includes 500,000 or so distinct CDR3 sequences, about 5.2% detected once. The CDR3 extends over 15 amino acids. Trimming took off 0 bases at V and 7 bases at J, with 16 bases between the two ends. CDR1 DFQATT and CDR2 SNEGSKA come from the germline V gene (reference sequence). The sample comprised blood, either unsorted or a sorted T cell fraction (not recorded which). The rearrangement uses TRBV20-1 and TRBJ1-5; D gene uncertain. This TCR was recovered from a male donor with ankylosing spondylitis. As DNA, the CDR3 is TGCAGTGCTAGAGATTCGGCGGCCCCGGCGCAGCCCCAGCATTTT. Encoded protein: CSARDSAAPAQPQHF.